This section outlines one T cell receptor (beta chain) sequence together with its context. Antigen specificity is unknown. The record originates from a study of T cells after yellow fever vaccination. Broader study findings: It was a small share of clonotypes that appeared in both CD4 and CD8 compartments. Reappearance after the booster was observed for most primary-vaccination clones (about 96% CD4, about 86% CD8).

TCRdb processed the 5' RACE reads anew with MiXCR; each CDR3 protein has one entry. The sample has about 200,000 distinct CDR3 sequences, approximately 3% seen once; the top ten hold under 3.5%. The clonotype was recovered from a man younger than 35 who received the YFV17D yellow fever vaccine. The sequenced sample was CD4+ T cells sorted from PBMCs, obtained 10 days after the yellow fever booster vaccination.

The CDR3 DNA reads TGCGCCAGCAGCTTGACAGGACCGGGGCCCCAGCATTTT. Translated, it gives CASSLTGPGPQHF. This chain connects TRBV5-1 to TRBJ1-5; TRBD1 is a possible D gene (5 bases). The CDR3 spans 13 residues. Germline CDR1 is SGHRS and CDR2 is YFSETQ. V gave up 1 base and J gave up 9 bases, with 11 bases separating them. The full variable domain, rest sourced from reference TRBV5-1 and TRBJ1-5, is KAGVTQTPRYLIKTRGQQVTLSCSPISGHRSVSWYQQTPGQGLQFLFEYFSETQRNKGNFPGRFSGRQFSNSRSEMNVSTLELGDSALYLCASSLTGPGPQHFGDGTRLSIL.